This T cell receptor (beta chain) was found in a study of blood T cell repertoires in COVID-19. Study-wide context: Samples taken during acute and convalescent COVID-19 were collected in the United States, Italy and Spain. T cells, B-cell-depleted T cells, or PBMCs supplied cDNA or gDNA.

V shed 8 bases and J 3 bases; nucleotides not matched to a gene: 9. CDR3 size: 16 residues. The germline V gene encodes CDR1 MDHEN and CDR2 SYDVKM. How the authors handled the data: Amplification of reference gene primers was used by the study to estimate nucleated cell counts. Using immunoSEQ multiplex PCR, the repertoire was profiled, and TCRdb retains in-frame clones only, with some absent. V and J calls plus clone size are reproduced from that table; the DNA served to infer D and trimming. The table lists roughly 200,000 clones, about 84% of them singletons. Seattle's cohort entered during active infection and was followed longitudinally.

Sample: peripheral blood. The V gene is TRBV28, the J gene TRBJ2-3; the match to TRBD1 covers 12 bases. This receptor was taken from a person in their 70s with COVID-19, enrolled during active disease. The CDR3 coding sequence is TGTGCCAGCTGCAGCCCGGGACAGGGGGCAACAGATACGCAGTATTTT. It encodes CASCSPGQGATDTQYF. Looking up the rest from reference TRBV28 and TRBJ2-3 gives the full variable domain: DVKVTQSSRYLVKRTGEKVFLECVQDMDHENMFWYRQDPGLGLRLIYFSYDVKMKEKGDIPEGYSVSREKKERFSLILESASTNQTSMYLCASCSPGQGATDTQYFGPGTRLTVL.